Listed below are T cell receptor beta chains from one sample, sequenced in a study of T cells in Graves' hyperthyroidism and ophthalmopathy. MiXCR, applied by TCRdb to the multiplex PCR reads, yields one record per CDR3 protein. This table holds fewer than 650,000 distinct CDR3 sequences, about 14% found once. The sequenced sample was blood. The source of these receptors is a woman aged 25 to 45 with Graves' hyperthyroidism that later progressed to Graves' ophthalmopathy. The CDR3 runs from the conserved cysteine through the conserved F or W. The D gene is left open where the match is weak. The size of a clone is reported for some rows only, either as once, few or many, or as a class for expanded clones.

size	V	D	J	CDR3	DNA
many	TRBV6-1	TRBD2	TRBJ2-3	CASSPWASGNTDTQYF	TGTGCCAGCAGCCCCTGGGCTAGCGGGAACACAGATACGCAGTATTTT
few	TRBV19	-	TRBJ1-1	CASSIGFRAFF	TGTGCCAGTAGTATAGGGTTCAGAGCTTTCTTT
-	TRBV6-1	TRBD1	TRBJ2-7	CASSSNPDRGALYEQYF	TGTGCCAGCAGCTCTAACCCCGACAGGGGGGCACTCTACGAGCAGTACTTC
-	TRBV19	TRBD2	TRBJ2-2	CATRGGPNTGELFF	TGTGCCACTCGGGGAGGGCCCAACACCGGGGAGCTGTTTTTT
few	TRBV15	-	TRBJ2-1	CATSSGGAPNEQFF	TGTGCCACCAGCAGTGGGGGCGCCCCCAATGAGCAGTTCTTC
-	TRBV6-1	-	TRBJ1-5	CASSERFGQPQHF	TGTGCCAGCAGTGAACGGTTCGGTCAGCCCCAGCATTTT
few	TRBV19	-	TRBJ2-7	CATKTGLRGEQYF	TGTGCCACCAAAACGGGTCTGAGAGGCGAGCAGTACTTC
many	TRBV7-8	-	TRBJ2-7	CASSLMIRDWADYEQYF	TGTGCCAGCAGTTTAATGATCCGGGACTGGGCCGACTACGAGCAGTACTTC
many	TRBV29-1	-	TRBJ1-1	CSVYGRNEAFF	TGCAGCGTTTACGGTCGGAATGAAGCTTTCTTT
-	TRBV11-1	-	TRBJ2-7	CASSPKGSALYEQYF	TGTGCCAGCAGCCCGAAGGGTAGCGCCCTCTACGAGCAGTACTTC
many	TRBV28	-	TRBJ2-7	CASSFRTRSYEQYF	TGTGCCAGCAGTTTCCGTACCCGCTCCTACGAGCAGTACTTC
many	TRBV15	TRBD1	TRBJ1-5	CATSRKGQDNQPQHF	TGTGCCACCAGCAGAAAAGGACAGGACAATCAGCCCCAGCATTTT
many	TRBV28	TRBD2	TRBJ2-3	CASSFSLAGGSTDTQYF	TGTGCCAGCAGTTTTAGTTTAGCGGGAGGTAGCACAGATACGCAGTATTTT
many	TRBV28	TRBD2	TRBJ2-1	CASSSSGAELPFF	TGTGCCAGCAGCTCCAGCGGGGCAGAGCTTCCGTTCTTC
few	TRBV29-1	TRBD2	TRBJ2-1	CSVSGRVTDEQFF	TGCAGTGTCAGCGGGAGAGTTACGGATGAGCAGTTCTTC
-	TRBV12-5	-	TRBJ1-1	CASGLSLGGTEAFF	TGTGCTAGTGGTTTGTCCCTCGGGGGTACTGAAGCTTTCTTT
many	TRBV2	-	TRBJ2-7	CASSYRISYEQYF	TGTGCCAGCAGCTACCGGATCTCCTACGAGCAGTACTTC
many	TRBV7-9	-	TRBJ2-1	CASRGPATGLNNEQFF	TGTGCCAGCAGAGGGCCGGCGACAGGCCTCAACAATGAGCAGTTCTTC
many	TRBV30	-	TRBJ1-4	CAWSVRRTARNEKLFF	TGTGCCTGGAGTGTACGAAGGACGGCCCGGAATGAAAAACTGTTTTTT
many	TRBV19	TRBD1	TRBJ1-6	CASTQGAYNSPLHF	TGTGCCAGTACACAGGGGGCCTATAATTCACCCCTCCACTTT
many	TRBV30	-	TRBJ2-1	CAWSVNWENEQFF	TGTGCCTGGAGTGTGAATTGGGAGAATGAGCAGTTCTTC
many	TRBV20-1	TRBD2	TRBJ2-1	CSAPLAGVENEQFF	TGCAGTGCGCCACTAGCGGGAGTTGAGAATGAGCAGTTCTTC
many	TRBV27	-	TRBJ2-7	CASSLFGGSYEQYF	TGTGCCAGCAGTTTATTCGGGGGTTCCTACGAGCAGTACTTC
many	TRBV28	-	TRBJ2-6	CASRTQRASGANVLTF	TGTGCCAGCAGAACCCAGCGGGCATCTGGGGCCAACGTCCTGACTTTC
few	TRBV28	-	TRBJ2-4	CASSLWSLQYF	TGTGCCAGCAGTTTATGGTCCCTTCAGTACTTC
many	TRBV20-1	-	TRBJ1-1	CSARNGIMNTEAFF	TGCAGTGCTAGAAACGGTATTATGAACACTGAAGCTTTCTTT
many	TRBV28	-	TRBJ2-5	CASSPGPLRPQYF	TGTGCCAGCAGCCCGGGACCCCTCCGTCCCCAGTACTTC
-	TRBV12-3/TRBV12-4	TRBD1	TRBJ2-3	CASRAPLGQGPDTQYF	TGTGCCAGCAGGGCGCCTTTGGGACAGGGACCAGATACGCAGTATTTT
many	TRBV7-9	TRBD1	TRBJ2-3	CASSEVQGGTDTQYF	TGTGCCAGCAGCGAAGTCCAGGGGGGCACAGATACGCAGTATTTT
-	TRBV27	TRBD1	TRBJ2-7	CASSSLQGTGDLSEQYF	TGTGCCAGCAGTTCGCTTCAAGGGACAGGGGATCTGTCCGAGCAGTACTTC
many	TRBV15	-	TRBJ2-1	CATSTASGPSYNEQFF	TGTGCCACCAGCACCGCCAGCGGGCCCTCCTACAATGAGCAGTTCTTC
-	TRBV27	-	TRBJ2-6	CASSRDTLYSGANVLTF	TGTGCCAGTTCTCGGGACACTTTATACTCTGGGGCCAACGTCCTGACTTTC
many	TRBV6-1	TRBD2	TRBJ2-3	CASSAERAGVEADTQYF	TGTGCCAGCAGTGCCGAGCGTGCGGGAGTGGAGGCAGATACGCAGTATTTT
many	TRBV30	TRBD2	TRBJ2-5	CAWSFVTSGQETQYF	TGTGCCTGGAGTTTTGTGACTAGCGGCCAAGAGACCCAGTACTTC
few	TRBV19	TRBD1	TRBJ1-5	CASSPDRGNGQPQHF	TGTGCCAGTAGTCCAGACAGGGGGAATGGTCAGCCCCAGCATTTT
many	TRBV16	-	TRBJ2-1	CASSQFGGSVSYNEQFF	TGTGCCAGCAGCCAATTTGGGGGGAGTGTATCCTACAATGAGCAGTTCTTC